The rows below give T cell receptor beta chains drawn from one sample of a study of T cell changes during pregnancy in multiple sclerosis. Profiling relied on immunoSEQ multiplex PCR, and the TCRdb table lists in-frame clones only, not all of them. The table includes about 61,000 clones, around 90% detected once. The sample here was peripheral blood, taken in the first trimester of pregnancy. Receptor source: a female donor with multiple sclerosis, enrolled in a pregnancy study. Both conserved end residues are part of each CDR3. D genes are given only for firm matches. Clone size is given for some rows only: seen once, a few or many times, or a class if the clone is expanded.

CDR3 DNA,CDR3 protein,CDR3 length,clone size,V gene,D gene,J gene
TGTGCCAGCAGTGAACAGCCTAGCCTCACAGATACGCAGTATTTT,CASSEQPSLTDTQYF,15,-,TRBV6-1,-,TRBJ2-3
TGTGCCTGGAGTGTCCCCCAGGAACAGCCCCAGCATTTT,CAWSVPQEQPQHF,13,once,TRBV30,-,TRBJ1-5
TGTGCCAGCAGCTTAGACCTACAGTCCACCGAGCAGTACTTC,CASSLDLQSTEQYF,14,-,TRBV7-9,-,TRBJ2-7
TGTGCCAGCTCCCGGGGACAGGGTGACGATCAGCCCCAGCATTTT,CASSRGQGDDQPQHF,15,-,TRBV18,TRBD1,TRBJ1-5
TGTGCCAGCAGTGACGACAGGGGGGGCACCGGGGAGCTGTTTTTT,CASSDDRGGTGELFF,15,few,TRBV6-4,TRBD1,TRBJ2-2
TGTGCCAGCAGTGACTCTAGGCCAGCGGGAGGGCCTAACACCGGGGAGCTGTTTTTT,CASSDSRPAGGPNTGELFF,19,-,TRBV6-4,TRBD2,TRBJ2-2
TGTGCCAGCAGCCTACGCGGTGGGGCGGATACGCAGTATTTT,CASSLRGGADTQYF,14,few,TRBV7-3,-,TRBJ2-3
TGTGCCAGCGGCCGAGCGGGGCGTTGGGTCTTC,CASGRAGRWVF,11,-,TRBV5-4,TRBD2,TRBJ2-1
TGTGCCTCAATAGGGACTAGCGGGAGGGTGCGGGAGCAGTTCTTC,CASIGTSGRVREQFF,15,-,TRBV10-3,TRBD2,TRBJ2-1
TGCGCCAGCAGCTCTGGCTTTGGACTAGCACGGTGGACCCAGTACTTC,CASSSGFGLARWTQYF,16,-,TRBV4-1,TRBD2,TRBJ2-5
TGTGCCAGCAGCGTCCCGGAGAAGCGGGAGAGCAATGAGCAGTTCTTC,CASSVPEKRESNEQFF,16,-,TRBV9,TRBD2,TRBJ2-1
TGTGCCAGCAGCTCTCCGTTAGAGACCCAGTACTTC,CASSSPLETQYF,12,-,TRBV7-9,-,TRBJ2-5
TGCGCCAGCAGCCAAGAAACCTTGACAGGGGGCCTCTACGAGCAGTACTTC,CASSQETLTGGLYEQYF,17,-,TRBV4-1,TRBD1,TRBJ2-7
TGTGCCAGTAGCGAATTGACTAGCACAGATACGCAGTATTTT,CASSELTSTDTQYF,14,-,TRBV19,-,TRBJ2-3
TGCGCCAGCAGCTTGAACGGGGTGCAAGAGACCCAGTACTTC,CASSLNGVQETQYF,14,once,TRBV5-1,-,TRBJ2-5
TGTGCCAGCAGCTTAGTCGAAGGGGGCGATTATGGCTACACCTTC,CASSLVEGGDYGYTF,15,-,TRBV7-2,TRBD1,TRBJ1-2
TGTGCCACCAGCCGAGAGAGGACTAGCGGCTACAATGAGCAGTTCTTC,CATSRERTSGYNEQFF,16,-,TRBV15,TRBD2,TRBJ2-1
TGCGCCAGCAGGGCAGGGGGGTCGAACACTGAAGCTTTCTTT,CASRAGGSNTEAFF,14,-,TRBV10-1,TRBD1,TRBJ1-1
TGTGCCAGCAGAAGGGGGGGAACAGTTACCTACGAGCAGTACTTC,CASRRGGTVTYEQYF,15,-,TRBV7-2,-,TRBJ2-7
TGCGCCAGCAGCCAGGGACAGGGGGAGACAGATACGCAGTATTTT,CASSQGQGETDTQYF,15,-,TRBV5-1,TRBD1,TRBJ2-3
TGTGCCAGCAGCCCAGCCCGGGACAGGGATCAGCCCCAGCATTTT,CASSPARDRDQPQHF,15,-,TRBV6-1,TRBD1,TRBJ1-5
TGTGCCAGCAGCTTAGGGACAGCCATGAACACTGAAGCTTTCTTT,CASSLGTAMNTEAFF,15,-,TRBV7-2,-,TRBJ1-1
TGTGCCAGTGGACTTTATAGCACAGATACGCAGTATTTT,CASGLYSTDTQYF,13,-,TRBV6-1,-,TRBJ2-3
TGTGCCAGCTCACCCCAGGACAGGTTATGGACTGAAGCTTTCTTT,CASSPQDRLWTEAFF,15,-,TRBV18,TRBD1,TRBJ1-1
TGTGCCAGCAGTCTTGACAGGTTTAATGAAAAACTGTTTTTT,CASSLDRFNEKLFF,14,-,TRBV6-5,-,TRBJ1-4
TGTGCCAGCAGCTTAGTCGGGGGACAGGGCGGGGAGACCCAGTACTTC,CASSLVGGQGGETQYF,16,-,TRBV7-2,TRBD1,TRBJ2-5
TGTGCCTGGACTAGGGACTCGGCCTACGAGCAGTACTTC,CAWTRDSAYEQYF,13,-,TRBV30,-,TRBJ2-7
TGCGCCAGCAGTGCCCAGGCCCCCTACGAGCAGTACTTC,CASSAQAPYEQYF,13,once,TRBV10-2,-,TRBJ2-7
TGCGCCAGCAGCTGGGGACAGAAAGAGACCCAGTACTTC,CASSWGQKETQYF,13,-,TRBV5-1,TRBD1,TRBJ2-5
TGTGCCAGCAGTCTAGACGTGCGGGAGCTGTTTTTT,CASSLDVRELFF,12,-,TRBV6-5,-,TRBJ2-2
TGTGCCAGCAAGGAGGACAGGGGCAATCAGCCCCAGCATTTT,CASKEDRGNQPQHF,14,-,TRBV28,TRBD1,TRBJ1-5
TGTGCCAGCAGCCCCAGTTCAACTAATGAAAAACTGTTTTTT,CASSPSSTNEKLFF,14,-,TRBV5-5,-,TRBJ1-4
TGCAGCGTTACGATAGCGGGAGGGCACGAGACCCAGTACTTC,CSVTIAGGHETQYF,14,-,TRBV29-1,TRBD2,TRBJ2-5
TGTGCCAGCAGCTTGGAACGCAGGGGCTCGGGCTATGGCTACACCTTC,CASSLERRGSGYGYTF,16,few,TRBV5-6,-,TRBJ1-2
TGTGCCAGTAGTGCGACAGGGTCCCCCTACGAGCAGTACTTC,CASSATGSPYEQYF,14,-,TRBV19,TRBD1,TRBJ2-7
TGTGCCAGCAGTGATTGGAGCCGTGAAAACATTCAGTACTTC,CASSDWSRENIQYF,14,-,TRBV2,-,TRBJ2-4
TGTGCCTGGAGTTTCGGGGGGGCCTACGAGCAGTACTTC,CAWSFGGAYEQYF,13,-,TRBV30,TRBD2,TRBJ2-7
TGTGCCAGCACCCAGGCACTAGCGGGATGGGATGAGCAGTTCTTC,CASTQALAGWDEQFF,15,-,TRBV28,TRBD2,TRBJ2-1